This TCR beta chain was profiled in a study of cytomegalovirus exposure and HLA in healthy donors. 13 Jbeta primers and 60 Vbeta primers were used for the PCR. The repertoire was sequenced with immunoSEQ multiplex PCR; TCRdb's copy has only in-frame clones and lacks some. Here the sample spans roughly 170,000 clones, around 80% being singletons. The sequenced material came from PBMCs. This receptor was taken from a young woman in good health and CMV-seronegative.

CDR3 DNA sequence: TGTGCCAGCAGCGTACAGGGATTCAAAAACATTCAGTACTTC. Amino acid sequence: CASSVQGFKNIQYF. The chain uses TRBV14 and TRBJ2-4, with a tentative D call TRBD1 (6 bases). This CDR3 spans 14 amino acids. V dropped 5 bases and J dropped 3 bases, with 11 bases sitting between them. Germline CDR1 SGHDN, CDR2 FVKESK.